This TCR beta chain derives from a study of T cell responses to AZD1222 COVID-19 vaccine. Clones were read by immunoSEQ multiplex PCR, and TCRdb kept only the in-frame ones, dropping some. This table has about 160,000 clones, 80% to 90% appearing once. The sample consisted of peripheral blood, taken on day 0 of AZD1222 vaccination. The origin of this receptor is an adult in good health.

CDR3 in amino acids: CAWENVRLGTRGLGVGEQFF. The CDR3 DNA follows: TGTGCCTGGGAAAACGTAAGGTTGGGGACTAGGGGTTTGGGCGTCGGTGAGCAGTTCTTC. This chain uses TRBV30 with TRBJ2-1; 8 nucleotides align to TRBD2. The CDR3 loop spans 20 amino acids. Germline CDR1 reads GTSNPN; CDR2 reads SVGIG (reference sequence). V shed 5 bases and J 9 bases; nucleotides not matched to a gene: 30.